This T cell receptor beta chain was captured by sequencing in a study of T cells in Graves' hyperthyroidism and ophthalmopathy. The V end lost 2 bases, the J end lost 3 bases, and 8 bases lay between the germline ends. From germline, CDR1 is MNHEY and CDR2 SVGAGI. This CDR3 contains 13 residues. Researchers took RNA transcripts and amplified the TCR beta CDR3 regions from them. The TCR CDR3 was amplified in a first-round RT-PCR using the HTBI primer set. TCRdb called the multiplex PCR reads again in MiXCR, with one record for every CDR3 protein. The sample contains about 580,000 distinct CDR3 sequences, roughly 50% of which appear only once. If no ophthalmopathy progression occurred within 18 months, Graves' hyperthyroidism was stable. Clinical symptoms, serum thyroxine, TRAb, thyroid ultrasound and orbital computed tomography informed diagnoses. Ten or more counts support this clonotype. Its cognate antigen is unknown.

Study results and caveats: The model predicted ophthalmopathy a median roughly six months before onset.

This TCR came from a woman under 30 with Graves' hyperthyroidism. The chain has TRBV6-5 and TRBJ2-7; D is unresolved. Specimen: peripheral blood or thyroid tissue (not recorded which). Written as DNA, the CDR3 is TGTGCCAGCAGTTACGGGCTGCACTACGAGCAGTACTTC. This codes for CASSYGLHYEQYF.